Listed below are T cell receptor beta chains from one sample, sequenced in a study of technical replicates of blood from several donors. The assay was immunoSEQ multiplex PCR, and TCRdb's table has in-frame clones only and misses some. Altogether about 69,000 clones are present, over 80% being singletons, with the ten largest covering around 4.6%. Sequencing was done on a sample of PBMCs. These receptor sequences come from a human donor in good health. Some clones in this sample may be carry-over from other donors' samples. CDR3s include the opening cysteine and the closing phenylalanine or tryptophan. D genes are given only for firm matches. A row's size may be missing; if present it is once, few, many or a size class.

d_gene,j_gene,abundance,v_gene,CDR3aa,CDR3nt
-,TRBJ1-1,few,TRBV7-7,CASSLGLGAEAFF,TGTGCCAGCAGCCTTGGACTAGGGGCTGAAGCTTTCTTT
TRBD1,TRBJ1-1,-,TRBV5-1,CASSLAKPLRTGGSEAFF,TGCGCCAGCAGCTTGGCCAAACCGTTGAGGACAGGGGGTTCTGAAGCTTTCTTT
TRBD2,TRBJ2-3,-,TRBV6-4,CASSRTSDTDTQYF,TGTGCCAGCAGCCGGACTAGCGACACAGATACGCAGTATTTT
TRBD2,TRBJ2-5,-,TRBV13,CASSSGLAGQETQYF,TGTGCCAGCAGCTCCGGACTAGCGGGGCAAGAGACCCAGTACTTC
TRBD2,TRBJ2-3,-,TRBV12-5,CASGLSSGSNVDTQYF,TGTGCTAGTGGTTTGTCTAGCGGGAGTAATGTAGATACGCAGTATTTT
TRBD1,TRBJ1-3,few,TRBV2,CASSGQGAAGNTIYF,TGTGCCAGCAGTGGACAGGGGGCGGCTGGAAACACCATATATTTT
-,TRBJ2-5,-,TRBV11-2,CASSFSRQFQETQYF,TGTGCCAGCAGCTTCTCCCGACAGTTCCAAGAGACCCAGTACTTC
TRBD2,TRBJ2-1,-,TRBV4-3,CASSQDRASGRAYNEQFF,TGCGCCAGCAGCCAAGATAGGGCTAGCGGGAGGGCCTACAATGAGCAGTTCTTC
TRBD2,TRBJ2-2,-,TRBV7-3,CASSPLGGARTGELFF,TGTGCCAGCAGCCCACTCGGGGGGGCTCGGACCGGGGAGCTGTTTTTT
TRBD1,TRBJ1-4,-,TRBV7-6,CASSAGDSSNEKLFF,TGTGCCAGCAGCGCCGGGGACAGTTCGAATGAAAAACTGTTTTTT
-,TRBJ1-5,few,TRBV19,CASDPTGYSNQPQHF,TGTGCCAGCGACCCGACAGGTTATAGCAATCAGCCCCAGCATTTT
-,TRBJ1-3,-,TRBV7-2,CASSLGTLGGNTIYF,TGTGCCAGCAGCTTGGGGACTCTGGGAGGAAACACCATATATTTT
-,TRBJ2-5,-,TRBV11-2,CASSTPRGSQETQYF,TGTGCCAGCAGTACCCCAAGGGGGAGCCAAGAGACCCAGTACTTC
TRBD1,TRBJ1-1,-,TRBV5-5,CASRKGGQGKTEAFF,TGTGCCAGCAGAAAGGGGGGACAGGGGAAGACTGAAGCTTTCTTT
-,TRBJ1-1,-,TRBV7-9,CASSLDGGTEAFF,TGTGCCAGCAGCTTAGATGGCGGCACTGAAGCTTTCTTT
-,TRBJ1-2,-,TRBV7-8,CASSLAGGEGYTF,TGTGCCAGCAGCTTAGCGGGGGGGGAGGGCTACACCTTC
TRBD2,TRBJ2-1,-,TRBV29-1,CSGWVASGGNEQFF,TGCAGCGGGTGGGTGGCTAGCGGGGGGAATGAGCAGTTCTTC
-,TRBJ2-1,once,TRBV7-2,CASSLGGHNEQFF,TGTGCCAGCAGCCTGGGGGGTCACAATGAGCAGTTCTTC
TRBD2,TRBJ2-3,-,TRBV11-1,CASSLHRLAGGFIDTQYF,TGTGCCAGCAGCTTACACCGACTAGCGGGAGGGTTCATAGATACGCAGTATTTT
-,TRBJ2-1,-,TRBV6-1,CASPPGPYNEQFF,TGTGCCAGCCCCCCAGGGCCCTACAATGAGCAGTTCTTC
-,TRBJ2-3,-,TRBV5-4,CASSPGTTDTQYF,TGTGCCAGCAGCCCCGGGACTACAGATACGCAGTATTTT
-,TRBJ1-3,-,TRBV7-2,CASSLGAGVGGNTIYF,TGTGCCAGCAGCTTAGGGGCAGGGGTGGGCGGAAACACCATATATTTT
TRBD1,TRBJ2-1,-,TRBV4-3,CASSLGQGGLVGQFF,TGCGCCAGCAGCCTGGGACAGGGGGGTCTAGTTGGGCAGTTCTTC
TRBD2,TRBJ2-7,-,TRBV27,CASSLAGGPYEQYF,TGTGCCAGCAGCCTAGCGGGAGGGCCCTACGAGCAGTACTTC
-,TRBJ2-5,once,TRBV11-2,CASSLTEYQETQYF,TGTGCCAGCAGCCTGACAGAATACCAAGAGACCCAGTACTTC
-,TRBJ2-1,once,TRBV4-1,CASSQDDWYNEQFF,TGCGCCAGCAGCCAAGATGACTGGTACAATGAGCAGTTCTTC
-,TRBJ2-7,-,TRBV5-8,CASSFGGLSYEQYF,TGTGCCAGCAGCTTTGGGGGGTTGTCCTACGAGCAGTACTTC
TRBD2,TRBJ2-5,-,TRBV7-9,CASSSGLALPQETQYF,TGTGCCAGCAGCTCCGGACTAGCGCTCCCCCAAGAGACCCAGTACTTC
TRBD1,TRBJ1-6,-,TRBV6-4,CASSQQGANSPLHF,TGTGCCAGCAGCCAACAGGGGGCCAATTCACCCCTCCACTTT
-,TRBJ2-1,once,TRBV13,CASSLAGITSELFSYNEQFF,TGTGCCAGCAGCTTAGCCGGGATAACCTCAGAACTCTTCTCCTACAATGAGCAGTTCTTC
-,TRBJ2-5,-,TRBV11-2,CASSLLGETQYF,TGTGCCAGCAGCCTCCTCGGAGAGACCCAGTACTTC
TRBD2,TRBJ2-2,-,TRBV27,CASSGLAGTGELFF,TGTGCCAGCTCGGGACTAGCGGGCACCGGGGAGCTGTTTTTT
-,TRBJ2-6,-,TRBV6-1,CASSERVTGANVLTF,TGTGCCAGCAGTGAACGGGTTACTGGGGCCAACGTCCTGACTTTC
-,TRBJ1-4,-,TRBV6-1,CATSRLPTVNEKLFF,TGTGCCACCTCCCGCCTCCCGACAGTTAATGAAAAACTGTTTTTT
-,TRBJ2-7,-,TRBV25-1,CASSEGGAGNYEQYF,TGTGCCAGCAGTGAAGGTGGGGCGGGAAACTACGAGCAGTACTTC
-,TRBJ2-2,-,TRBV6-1,CASTTLGGPGELFF,TGTGCCAGCACCACCCTAGGAGGTCCCGGGGAGCTGTTTTTT
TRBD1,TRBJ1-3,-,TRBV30,CARRQGSGNTIYF,TGTGCTCGCAGACAGGGTTCAGGAAACACCATATATTTT
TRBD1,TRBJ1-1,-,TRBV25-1,CASSDPGTGGVRSFF,TGTGCCAGCAGTGATCCCGGAACAGGGGGCGTGAGGTCTTTCTTT
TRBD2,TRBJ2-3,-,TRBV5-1,CASSTGLAGDTDTQYF,TGCGCCAGCAGCACGGGACTAGCGGGTGACACAGATACGCAGTATTTT
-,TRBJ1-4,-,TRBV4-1,CASSQAREVEKLFF,TGCGCCAGCAGCCAAGCGAGAGAGGTTGAAAAACTGTTTTTT
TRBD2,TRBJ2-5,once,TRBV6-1,CASSEAPLAGQETQYF,TGTGCCAGCAGTGAAGCGCCCCTAGCGGGTCAAGAGACCCAGTACTTC
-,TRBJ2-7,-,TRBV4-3,CASSPVGSRGLAEQYF,TGCGCCAGCAGCCCCGTCGGGTCTCGGGGTCTCGCCGAGCAGTACTTC
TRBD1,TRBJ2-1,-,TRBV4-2,CASSQGDRLSYNEQFF,TGTGCCAGCAGCCAAGGGGACAGACTTTCCTACAATGAGCAGTTCTTC
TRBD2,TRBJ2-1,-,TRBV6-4,CASSDSMVAGGENEQFF,TGTGCCAGCAGTGACTCGATGGTAGCGGGAGGGGAGAATGAGCAGTTCTTC
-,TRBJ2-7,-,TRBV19,CASSIDGAYEQYF,TGTGCCAGTAGTATAGACGGGGCCTACGAGCAGTACTTC
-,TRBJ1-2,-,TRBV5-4,CASSLDSYGYTF,TGTGCCAGCAGCTTGGACAGCTATGGCTACACCTTC
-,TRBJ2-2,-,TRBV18,CASSPPKTGTGELFF,TGTGCCAGCTCACCACCGAAGACAGGCACCGGGGAGCTGTTTTTT
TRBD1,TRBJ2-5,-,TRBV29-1,CSVGTGGGETQYF,TGCAGCGTTGGGACAGGGGGTGGTGAGACCCAGTACTTC
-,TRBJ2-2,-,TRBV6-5,CASRPGTLNTGELFF,TGTGCCAGCAGGCCCGGGACTTTGAACACCGGGGAGCTGTTTTTT
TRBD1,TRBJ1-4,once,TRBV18,CASSPGQGSTNEKLFF,TGTGCCAGCTCGCCGGGACAGGGATCAACTAATGAAAAACTGTTTTTT
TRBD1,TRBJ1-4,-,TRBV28,CASSTPGQGNEKLFF,TGTGCCAGCAGTACCCCGGGACAGGGAAATGAAAAACTGTTTTTT
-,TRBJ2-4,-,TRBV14,CASSQAWNIQYF,TGTGCCAGCAGCCAGGCATGGAACATTCAGTACTTC
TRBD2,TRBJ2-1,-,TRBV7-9,CASSPISSGGLHEQFF,TGTGCCAGCAGCCCTATATCTAGCGGGGGATTGCATGAGCAGTTCTTC
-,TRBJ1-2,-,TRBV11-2,CASSAIGREPLRDGYTF,TGTGCCAGCTCAGCTATAGGCAGGGAACCTCTCCGCGATGGCTACACCTTC